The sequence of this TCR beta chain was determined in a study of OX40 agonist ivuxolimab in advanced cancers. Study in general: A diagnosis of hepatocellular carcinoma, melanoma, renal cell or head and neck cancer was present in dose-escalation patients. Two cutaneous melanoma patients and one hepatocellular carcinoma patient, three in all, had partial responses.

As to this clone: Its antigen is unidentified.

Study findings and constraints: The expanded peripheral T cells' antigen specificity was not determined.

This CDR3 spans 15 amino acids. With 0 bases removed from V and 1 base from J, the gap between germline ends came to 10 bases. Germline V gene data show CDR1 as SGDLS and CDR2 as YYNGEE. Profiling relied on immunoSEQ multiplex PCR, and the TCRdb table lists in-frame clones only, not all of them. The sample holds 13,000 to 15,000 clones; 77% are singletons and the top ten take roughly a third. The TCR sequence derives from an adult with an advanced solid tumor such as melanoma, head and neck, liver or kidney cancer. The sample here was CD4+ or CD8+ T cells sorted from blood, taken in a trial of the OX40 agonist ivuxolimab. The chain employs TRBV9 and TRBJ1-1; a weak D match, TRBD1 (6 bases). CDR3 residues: CASSVARGPNTEAFF. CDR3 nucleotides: TGTGCCAGCAGCGTAGCCCGGGGGCCGAACACTGAAGCTTTCTTT.